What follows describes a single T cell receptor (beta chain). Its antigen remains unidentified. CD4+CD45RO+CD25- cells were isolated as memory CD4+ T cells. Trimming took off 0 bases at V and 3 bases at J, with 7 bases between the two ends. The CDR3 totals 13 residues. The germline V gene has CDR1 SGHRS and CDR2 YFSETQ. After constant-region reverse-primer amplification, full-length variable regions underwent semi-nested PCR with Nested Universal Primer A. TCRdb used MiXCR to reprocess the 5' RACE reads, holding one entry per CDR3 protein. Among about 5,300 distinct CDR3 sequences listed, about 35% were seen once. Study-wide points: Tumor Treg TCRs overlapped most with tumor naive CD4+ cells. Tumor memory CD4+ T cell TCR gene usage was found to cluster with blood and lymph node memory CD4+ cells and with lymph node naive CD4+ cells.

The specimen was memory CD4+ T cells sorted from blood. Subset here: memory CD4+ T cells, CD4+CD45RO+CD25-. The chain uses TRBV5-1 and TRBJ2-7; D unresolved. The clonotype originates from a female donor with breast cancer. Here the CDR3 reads CASSLDGFYEQYF. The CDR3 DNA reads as TGCGCCAGCAGCTTGGACGGATTCTACGAGCAGTACTTC.